This TCR beta chain was captured in a study of blood T cell repertoires in COVID-19. In the study overall: Sample material is recorded as cDNA or gDNA derived from T cells, B-cell-depleted T cells, or PBMCs.

In the original analysis: Estimated nucleated cell counts came from reference gene primer amplification. Profiled with immunoSEQ multiplex PCR; TCRdb holds only in-frame clones, not every one. V and J calls and clone size come straight from that table; D and trimming were deduced from the DNA. The repertoire holds more than 350,000 clones, 88% seen once, with approximately 1.5% in the top ten. Study members were between roughly 18 and 89 years old and lived in 25 or so US regions. Participants classified as exposed had met a COVID-19 case within 2 weeks before study entry. V lost 0 bases, J lost 0 bases, and 10 bases lay in between. The CDR3 consists of 16 residues. Germline V gene data show CDR1 as SGDLS and CDR2 as YYNGEE.

This receptor was identified in a woman aged 18-29 years who had been exposed to COVID-19. This sequence joins TRBV9 and TRBJ2-4; D remains ambiguous. The sequencing sample was made of PBMCs or T cells enriched from blood (not recorded which). CDR3 nucleotide sequence: TGTGCCAGCAGCGTAGGCGAAGTAGTAGCCAAAAACATTCAGTACTTC. It specifies CASSVGEVVAKNIQYF.